This section outlines one TCR beta chain sequence together with its context. Its antigen is unknown. The source of the sample is a study of T cell repertoires in cytomegalovirus infection. Study-wide context: Indications came from public TCR beta signatures; they pointed to CMV infection and to a matching HLA type.

General study results and limits: The cumulative frequency of public TCR beta families identified carriers of CMV plus the relevant HLA. HLA-C-restricted CMV-specific TCR beta clonotypes prevailed in the ex vivo response.

TCRdb re-derived calls from the reads in MiXCR, one entry per CDR3 protein. The table includes fewer than 350,000 distinct CDR3 sequences, 29% detected once. Here the sequenced sample was cultured PBMCs, taken from culture after CMV antigen stimulation. This sequence originates from a human donor in good health (CMV status not recorded). Some clones in this sample may be carry-over from other donors' samples.

The CDR3 sequence is CASSVVMEGTEAFF. The CDR3 nucleotides read TGTGCCAGCAGCGTAGTAATGGAGGGCACTGAAGCTTTCTTT. The rearrangement links TRBV9 to TRBJ1-1; D uncertain. This CDR3 is 14 amino acids long. The germline V gene has CDR1 SGDLS and CDR2 YYNGEE. The V and J ends lost 0 bases and 4 bases respectively, with 10 bases between them.